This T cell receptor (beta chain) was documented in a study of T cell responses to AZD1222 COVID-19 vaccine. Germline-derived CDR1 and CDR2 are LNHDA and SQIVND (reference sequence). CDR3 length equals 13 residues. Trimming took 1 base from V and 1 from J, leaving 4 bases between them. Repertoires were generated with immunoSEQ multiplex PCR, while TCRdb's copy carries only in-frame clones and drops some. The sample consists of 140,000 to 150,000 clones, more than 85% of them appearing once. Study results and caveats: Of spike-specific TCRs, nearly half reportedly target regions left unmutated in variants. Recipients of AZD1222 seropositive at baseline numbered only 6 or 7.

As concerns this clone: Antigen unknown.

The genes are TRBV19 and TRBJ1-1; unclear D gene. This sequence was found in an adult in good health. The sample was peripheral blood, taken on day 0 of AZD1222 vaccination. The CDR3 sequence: CASSIGKNTEAFF. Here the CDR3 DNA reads TGTGCCAGTAGTATAGGGAAGAACACTGAAGCTTTCTTT. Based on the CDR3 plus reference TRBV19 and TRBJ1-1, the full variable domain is DGGITQSPKYLFRKEGQNVTLSCEQNLNHDAMYWYRQDPGQGLRLIYYSQIVNDFQKGDIAEGYSVSREKKESFPLTVTSAQKNPTAFYLCASSIGKNTEAFFGQGTRLTVV.